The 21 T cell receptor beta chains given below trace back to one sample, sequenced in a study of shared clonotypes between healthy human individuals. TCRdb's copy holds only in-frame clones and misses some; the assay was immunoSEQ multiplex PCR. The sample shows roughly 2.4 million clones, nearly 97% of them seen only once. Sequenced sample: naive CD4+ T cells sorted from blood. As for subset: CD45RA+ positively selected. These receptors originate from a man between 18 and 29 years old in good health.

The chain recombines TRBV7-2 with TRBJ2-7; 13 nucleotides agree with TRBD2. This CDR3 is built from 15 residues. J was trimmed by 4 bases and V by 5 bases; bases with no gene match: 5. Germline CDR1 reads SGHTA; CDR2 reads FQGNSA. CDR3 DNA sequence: TGTGCCAGCAGCCGTGGACTAGCGGGAGAGTACGAGCAGTACTTC. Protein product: CASSRGLAGEYEQYF. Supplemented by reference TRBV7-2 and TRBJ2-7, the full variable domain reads GAGVSQSPSNKVTEKGKDVELRCDPISGHTALYWYRQSLGQGLEFLIYFQGNSAPDKSGLPSDRFSAERTGGSVSTLTIQRTQQEDSAVYLCASSRGLAGEYEQYFGPGTRLTVT.

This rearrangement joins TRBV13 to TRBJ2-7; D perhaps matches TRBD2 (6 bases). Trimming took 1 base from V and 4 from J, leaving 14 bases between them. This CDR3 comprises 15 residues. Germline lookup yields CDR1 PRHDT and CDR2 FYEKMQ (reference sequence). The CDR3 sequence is CASSLVRETLYEQYF. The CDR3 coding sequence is TGTGCCAGCAGCTTAGTGCGGGAAACCCTATACGAGCAGTACTTC.

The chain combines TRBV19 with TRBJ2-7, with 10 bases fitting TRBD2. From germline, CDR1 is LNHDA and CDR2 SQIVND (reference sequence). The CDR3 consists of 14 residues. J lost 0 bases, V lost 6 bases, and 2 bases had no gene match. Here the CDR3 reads CASRERGGSYEQYF. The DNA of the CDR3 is TGTGCCAGTAGGGAGCGGGGGGGCTCCTACGAGCAGTACTTC.

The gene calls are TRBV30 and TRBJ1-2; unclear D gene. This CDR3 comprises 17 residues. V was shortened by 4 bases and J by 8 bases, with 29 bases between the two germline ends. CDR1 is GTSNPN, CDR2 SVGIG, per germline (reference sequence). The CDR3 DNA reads TGTGCCTGGATCCCTTTAGCACATCGGGCGCTCTATGGCGGCTACACCTTC. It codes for CAWIPLAHRALYGGYTF.

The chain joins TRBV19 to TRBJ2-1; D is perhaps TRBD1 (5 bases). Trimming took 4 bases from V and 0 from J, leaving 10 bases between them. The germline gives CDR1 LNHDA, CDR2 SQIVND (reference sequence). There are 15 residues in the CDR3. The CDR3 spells CASSKTELSYNEQFF. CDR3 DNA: TGTGCCAGTAGTAAGACAGAGCTCTCCTACAATGAGCAGTTCTTC.

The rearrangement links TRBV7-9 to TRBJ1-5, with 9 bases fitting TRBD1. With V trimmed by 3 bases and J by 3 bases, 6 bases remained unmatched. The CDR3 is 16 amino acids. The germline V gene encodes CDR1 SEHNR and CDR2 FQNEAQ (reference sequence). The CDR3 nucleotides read TGTGCCAGCAGCTTCGTTAGGGACAGGGACAATCAGCCCCAGCATTTT. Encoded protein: CASSFVRDRDNQPQHF.

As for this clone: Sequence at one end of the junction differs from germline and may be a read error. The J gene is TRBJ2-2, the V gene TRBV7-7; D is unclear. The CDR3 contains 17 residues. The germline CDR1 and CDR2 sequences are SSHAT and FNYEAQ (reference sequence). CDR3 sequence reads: CASSEAPFPLNTGELFF. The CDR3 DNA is TGTGCTAGCAGCGAGGCCCCGTTTCCCTTAAACACCGGGGAGCTGTTTTTT.

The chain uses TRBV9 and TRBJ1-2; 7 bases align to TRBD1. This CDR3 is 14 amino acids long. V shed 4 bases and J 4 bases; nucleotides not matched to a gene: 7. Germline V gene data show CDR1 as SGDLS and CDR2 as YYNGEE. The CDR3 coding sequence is TGTGCCAGCAGCTCCGGACAGGCTCCCTATGGCTACACCTTC. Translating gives CASSSGQAPYGYTF.

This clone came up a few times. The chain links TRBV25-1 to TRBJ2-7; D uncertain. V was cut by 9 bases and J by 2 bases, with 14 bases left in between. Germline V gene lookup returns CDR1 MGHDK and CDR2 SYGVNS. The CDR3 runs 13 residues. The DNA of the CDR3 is TGTGCCAGTTCATACTACCCTCCCTACGAGCAGTACTTC. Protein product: CASSYYPPYEQYF.

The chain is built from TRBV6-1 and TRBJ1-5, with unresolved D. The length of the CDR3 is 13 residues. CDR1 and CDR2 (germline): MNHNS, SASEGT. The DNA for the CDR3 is TGTACCAAAGTGCGATCGAGTAATCAGCCCCAGCATTTT. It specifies CTKVRSSNQPQHF.

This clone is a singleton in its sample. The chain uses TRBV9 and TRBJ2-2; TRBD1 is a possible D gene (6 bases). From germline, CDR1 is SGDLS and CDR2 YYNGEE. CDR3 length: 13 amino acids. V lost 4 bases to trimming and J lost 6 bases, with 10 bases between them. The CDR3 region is CASSPQGSGELFF. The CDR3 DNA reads TGTGCCAGCAGCCCACAGGGTTCCGGGGAGCTGTTTTTT. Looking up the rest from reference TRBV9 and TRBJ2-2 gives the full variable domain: DSGVTQTPKHLITATGQRVTLRCSPRSGDLSVYWYQQSLDQGLQFLIQYYNGEERAKGNILERFSAQQFPDLHSELNLSSLELGDSALYFCASSPQGSGELFFGEGSRLTVL.

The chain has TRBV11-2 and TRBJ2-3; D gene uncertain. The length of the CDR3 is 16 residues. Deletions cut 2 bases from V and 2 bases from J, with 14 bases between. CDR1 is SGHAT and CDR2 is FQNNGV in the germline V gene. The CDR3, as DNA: TGTGCCAGCAGCTTATACCCAGTTCTGACCACAGATACGCAGTATTTT. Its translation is CASSLYPVLTTDTQYF. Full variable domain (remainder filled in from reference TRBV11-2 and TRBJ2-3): EAGVAQSPRYKIIEKRQSVAFWCNPISGHATLYWYQQILGQGPKLLIQFQNNGVVDDSQLPKDRFSAERLKGVDSTLKIQPAKLEDSAVYLCASSLYPVLTTDTQYFGPGTRLTVL.

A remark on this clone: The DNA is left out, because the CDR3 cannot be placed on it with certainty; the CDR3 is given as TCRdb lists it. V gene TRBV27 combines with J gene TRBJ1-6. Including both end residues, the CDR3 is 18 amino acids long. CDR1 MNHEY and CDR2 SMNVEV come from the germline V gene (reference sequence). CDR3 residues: CASSSSGGMGSYNSPLHF.

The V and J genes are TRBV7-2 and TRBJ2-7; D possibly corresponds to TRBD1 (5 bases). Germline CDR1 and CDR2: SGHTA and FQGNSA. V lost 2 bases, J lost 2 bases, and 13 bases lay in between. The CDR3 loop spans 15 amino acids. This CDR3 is CASSLSQGSAYEQYF. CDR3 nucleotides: TGTGCCAGCAGCTTATCCCAGGGATCCGCCTACGAGCAGTACTTC.

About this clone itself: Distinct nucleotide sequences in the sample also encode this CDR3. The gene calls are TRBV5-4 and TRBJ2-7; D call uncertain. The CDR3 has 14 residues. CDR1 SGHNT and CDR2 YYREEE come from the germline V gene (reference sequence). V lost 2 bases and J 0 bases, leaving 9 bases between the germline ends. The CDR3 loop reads CASSFPGSSYEQYF. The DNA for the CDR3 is TGTGCCAGCAGCTTCCCCGGAAGCTCCTACGAGCAGTACTTC.

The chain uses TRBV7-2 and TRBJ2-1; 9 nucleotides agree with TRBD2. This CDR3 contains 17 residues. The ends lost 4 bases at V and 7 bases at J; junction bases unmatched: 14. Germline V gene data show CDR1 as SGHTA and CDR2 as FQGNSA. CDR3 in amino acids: CASSSWTLSGGANEQFF. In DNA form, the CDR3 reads TGTGCCAGCAGCTCCTGGACCCTTAGCGGGGGAGCAAATGAGCAGTTCTTC.

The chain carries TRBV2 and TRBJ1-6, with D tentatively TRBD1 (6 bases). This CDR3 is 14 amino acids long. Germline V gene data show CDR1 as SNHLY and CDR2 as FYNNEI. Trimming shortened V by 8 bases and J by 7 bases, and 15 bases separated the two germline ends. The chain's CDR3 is CASGEQGLNSPLHF. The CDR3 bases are TGTGCCAGCGGAGAACAGGGATTGAATTCACCCCTCCACTTT.

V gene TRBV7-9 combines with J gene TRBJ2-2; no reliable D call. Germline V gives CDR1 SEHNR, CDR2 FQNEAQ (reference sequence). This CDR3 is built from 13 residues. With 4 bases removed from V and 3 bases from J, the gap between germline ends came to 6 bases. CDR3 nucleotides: TGTGCCAGCAGCTCTCCGGACACCGGGGAGCTGTTTTTT. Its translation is CASSSPDTGELFF.

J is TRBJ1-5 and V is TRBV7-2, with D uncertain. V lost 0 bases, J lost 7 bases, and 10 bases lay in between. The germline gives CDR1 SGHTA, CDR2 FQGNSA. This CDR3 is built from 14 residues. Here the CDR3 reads CASSLATGEQPQHF. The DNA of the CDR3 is TGTGCCAGCAGCTTAGCTACTGGGGAGCAGCCCCAGCATTTT.

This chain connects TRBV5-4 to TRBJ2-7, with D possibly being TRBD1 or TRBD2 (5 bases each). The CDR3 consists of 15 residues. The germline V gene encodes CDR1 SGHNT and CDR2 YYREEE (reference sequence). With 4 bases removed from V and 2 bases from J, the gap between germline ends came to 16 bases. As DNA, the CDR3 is TGTGCCAGCAGCCGGGGCCTCTCTGAAACCTACGAGCAGTACTTC. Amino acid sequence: CASSRGLSETYEQYF.

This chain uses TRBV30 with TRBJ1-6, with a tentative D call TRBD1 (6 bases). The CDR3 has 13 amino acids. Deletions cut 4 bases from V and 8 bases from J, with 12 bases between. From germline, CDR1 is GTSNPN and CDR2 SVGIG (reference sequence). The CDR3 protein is CAWTGHLDSPLHF. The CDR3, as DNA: TGTGCCTGGACGGGACACTTGGATTCACCCCTCCACTTT.